This entry features one T cell receptor beta chain sequence. Its antigen is still unknown. The sample's time point: week 35, safety follow-up. Vaccinated patients received 300 ug of mutant IDH1 20-mer peptide per dose, with topical imiquimod. All eight of the vaccinations patients received fell in weeks 1, 3, 5, 7, 11, 15, 19 and 23. The source of the sample is a study of a mutant IDH1 vaccine in newly diagnosed glioma. Clones were sequenced by immunoSEQ multiplex PCR, and TCRdb holds only the in-frame ones, with some missing. The sample lists fewer than 90,000 clones, roughly 80% occurring once. V lost 5 bases, J lost 2 bases, and 16 bases lay in between. The CDR3 loop spans 15 amino acids. Germline V lookup: CDR1 SGHTA, CDR2 FQGTGA.

The receptor's source is a man younger than 35 with glioma. The source was PBMCs, collected from a glioma patient whose treatment included an IDH1 peptide vaccine. V is TRBV7-3 and J is TRBJ2-7; D is perhaps TRBD1 (6 bases). The CDR3 here is CASSETGTPAYEQYF. DNA for the CDR3: TGTGCCAGCAGCGAGACCGGGACACCCGCCTACGAGCAGTACTTC.